This T cell receptor (beta chain) appears in the sequencing data of a study of technical replicates of blood from a few donors. V lost 3 bases and J 7 bases, leaving 23 bases between the germline ends. Germline lookup yields CDR1 SGHDT and CDR2 YYEEEE. The CDR3 length is 16 residues. Assay used: immunoSEQ multiplex PCR; TCRdb lists only in-frame clones, some missing. Here the sample spans roughly 90,000 clones, 95% to 97% being singletons. Input material: T cells isolated from PBMCs. This receptor was taken from a human donor in good health. The chain is built from TRBV5-6 and TRBJ2-7; a possible D gene is TRBD2 (6 bases). The CDR3 DNA follows: TGTGCCAGCAGCTCCGCGGGGCGGGGACGACCTCGGGAGCAGTACTTC. It yields the protein CASSSAGRGRPREQYF.